Below, 9 T cell receptor delta chains from the same sample are listed, as sequenced in a study of γδ T cells in repeated Plasmodium falciparum infection. Bulk repertoires came from Vgamma9/Vdelta2+ or Vdelta2-negative gammadelta T cells flow-sorted from PBMC. TCRdb redid the clone calls on the multiplex PCR reads with CATT. The sample has tens of thousands of delta-chain clones, about 2% seen once; the top ten hold approximately 24%. Sequencing was done on a sample of gamma-delta T cells from blood. These receptor sequences come from a pool of human donors (malaria-infected and uninfected, not separated).

There are many counts of this clone. It is likely a read error: a sequence one base away is far more abundant. Other DNA sequences in this specimen translate into the identical CDR3. The rearrangement joins TRDV3 to TRDJ1, with 9 nucleotides matching TRDD3. CDR1 is TVYSNPD and CDR2 is GDNSRS in the germline V gene (reference sequence). The CDR3 length is 22 residues. J was trimmed by 4 bases and V by 4 bases; bases with no gene match: 34. CDR3 amino acids: CACRRPSSKGLYWGTGYDKLIF. CDR3 in DNA: TGTGCCTGCCGAAGGCCTTCCTCAAAGGGCCTGTACTGGGGGACCGGATACGATAAACTCATCTTT.

This clone was found a few times. The protein held in TCRdb is that of a much larger clone and does not match this DNA's translation at residue 6, likely because of a read error; the protein shown is translated from the DNA. The chain couples TRDV3 to TRDJ1, with no clear D. The J gene, absent from TCRdb, was called here by matching the DNA to germline. The germline CDR1 and CDR2 sequences are TVYSNPD and GDNSRS (reference sequence). The germline V and J ends were trimmed by 4 bases and 7 bases, with 19 bases remaining between them. The CDR3 has 13 residues. As DNA, the CDR3 is TGTGCCTGGAATGCATGGATTTGCGGTAAACTCATCTTT. It specifies CAWNAWICGKLIF. Full variable domain (outside the CDR3, taken from reference TRDV3 and TRDJ1): CDKVTQSSPDQTVASGSEVVLLCTYDTVYSNPDLFWYRIRPDYSFQFVFYGDNSRSEGADFTQGRFSVKHILTQKAFHLVISPVRTEDSATYYCAWNAWICGKLIFGKGTRVTVEP.

With respect to this clone: The protein recorded in TCRdb matches a much larger clone and deviates from this DNA's translation at residue 5, suggesting a read error; the protein here is obtained by translating the DNA. This chain connects TRDV1 to TRDJ1; D may be TRDD3 (6 bases). Here the J gene came from matching the DNA to germline, since TCRdb omits it. Germline V gene sequence: CDR1 TSWWSYY, CDR2 QGS. The CDR3 has 24 residues. V was pared by 4 bases and J by 0 bases, with 39 bases between. The CDR3 loop reads CALGGLGYSITLGINRLYTDKLIF. Written as DNA, the CDR3 is TGTGCTCTTGGGGGACTCGGTTATAGTATTACTTTGGGGATCAACCGATTGTACACCGATAAACTCATCTTT.

This clone was detected many times. The protein recorded in TCRdb matches a much larger clone and deviates from this DNA's translation at residue 9, suggesting a read error; the protein here is obtained by translating the DNA. The chain uses TRDV2 and TRDJ1; possibly TRDD3 for D (6 bases). TCRdb carries no J gene annotation; the J gene was assigned here by matching the DNA with germline. This CDR3 comprises 15 residues. Per the germline V gene, CDR1 is GEAIGNYY and CDR2 is EKD. The V end lost 1 base, the J end lost 1 base, and 12 bases lay between the germline ends. CDR3 region: CACDTKGGPTDKLIF. For the CDR3, the DNA is TGTGCCTGTGACACAAAGGGGGGACCCACCGATAAACTCATCTTT.

This clone has just a few counts. The protein that TCRdb holds for this DNA derives from a much larger clone and differs from the translated DNA at residue 12, which likely indicates a read error; the protein shown here is translated from the DNA. The V and J genes are TRDV1 and TRDJ2; 9 bases are shared with TRDD3. Germline CDR1 TSWWSYY, CDR2 QGS. The CDR3 sequence is 19 residues long. The J segment lost 2 bases and the V segment lost 8 bases, leaving 18 bases of the junction unmatched. In DNA form, the CDR3 reads TGTGCTCTTTTTCCTACTGTTGGGGGATATTTAGTCTTGACAGCACAACTCTTCTTT. Protein sequence: CALFPTVGGYLVLTAQLFF.

This clone showed up many times. A read error likely explains this, since a far larger clone differs by one base. Other DNA variants within this sample encode the same CDR3. The chain couples TRDV2 to TRDJ1, with D possibly being TRDD3 (6 bases). Looked up from germline, CDR1 is GEAIGNYY and CDR2 is EKD. With 1 base removed from V and 3 bases from J, the gap between germline ends came to 26 bases. The CDR3 consists of 19 residues. Written as DNA, the CDR3 is TGTGCCTGTGACACATTGCGTGGGGGGCACCCTTTCGAGCCCGATAAACTCATCTTT. This translates into CACDTLRGGHPFEPDKLIF.

Comments on this clone: This likely reflects a read error, since a far larger clone is one base away. The gene calls are TRDV1 and TRDJ1; possible D gene TRDD3, 5 bases. Here the J gene came from matching the DNA to germline, since TCRdb omits it. Trimming removed 0 bases at V and 0 bases at J, with 17 bases between. CDR1 TSWWSYY and CDR2 QGS come from the germline V gene. The CDR3 has 18 residues. The CDR3 coding sequence is TGTGCTCTTGGGGAACTACGACAGCCCGGGATTTACACCGATAAACTCATCTTT. It specifies CALGELRQPGIYTDKLIF.

Concerning this clone itself: The TCRdb protein, from a much larger clone, departs from this DNA's translation at residue 7, likely by read error; the protein shown derives from the DNA. The chain is built from TRDV1 and TRDJ3, with 9 bases identical to TRDD3. The J gene was missing in TCRdb and was found by matching the end of the DNA to germline. Germline loops: CDR1 TSWWSYY, CDR2 QGS. This CDR3 is built from 26 residues. With 0 bases clipped from V and 0 bases from J, the junction kept 24 bases outside the gene matches. The CDR3 nucleotides read TGTGCTCTTGGGGAACTCAGCCCCCCTACGTTGGAAGTCTGGGGGATTAGCTCCTGGGACACCCGACAGATGTTTTTC. Translation: CALGELSPPTLEVWGISSWDTRQMFF.

This clone was seen a few times. This likely came from a read error, as a far larger clone is one base away. Different DNA sequences within this sample yield the same CDR3. J is TRDJ1 and V is TRDV1, with D possibly matching TRDD2 (5 bases). As TCRdb names no J gene, one was assigned here on the basis of a DNA match to germline. CDR3 length equals 14 residues. CDR1 and CDR2 (germline): TSWWSYY, QGS. Trimming took off 6 bases at V and 6 bases at J, with 17 bases between the two ends. The CDR3 nucleotides are TGTGCTCTTGGACCTACCGGTGGTGTGAATAAACTCATCTTT. Translated, it gives CALGPTGGVNKLIF.